The TCR beta chain under discussion was sequenced for a study of T cell changes during pregnancy in multiple sclerosis. Germline V gives CDR1 MDHEN, CDR2 SYDVKM. The CDR3 has 20 amino acids. V shed 2 bases and J 0 bases; nucleotides not matched to a gene: 9. Profiled with immunoSEQ multiplex PCR; TCRdb holds only in-frame clones, not every one. This table has about 45,000 clones, 85% to 90% appearing once. V and J are TRBV28 and TRBJ2-6; 11 bases align to TRBD2. This receptor was obtained from a female donor with multiple sclerosis, enrolled in a pregnancy study. The sample was CD4+ T cells from peripheral blood mononuclear cells, taken in the first trimester of pregnancy. DNA for the CDR3: TGTGCCAGCAGTTTAGGAGCCCGACTAGCGGGGAACTCTGGGGCCAACGTCCTGACTTTC. Its translation is CASSLGARLAGNSGANVLTF.